This T cell receptor (beta chain) was identified in a study of naive and memory T cell subsets. This CDR3 contains 15 residues. V shed 3 bases and J 4 bases; nucleotides not matched to a gene: 8. Looked up from germline, CDR1 is SEHNR and CDR2 is FQNEAQ (reference sequence). This clonotype appeared a few times. TCR cDNA received a 3' ligated oligonucleotide that carried a UMI. Cells were not sorted; total RNA input targeted roughly 1 to 1000 ng. Ligated cDNA underwent four rounds of PCR with nested alpha and beta constant region primers and SP2. TCRdb re-analysed the 5' RACE reads in MiXCR, keeping a single row per CDR3 protein. This table has over 45,000 distinct CDR3 sequences, 7.6% appearing once.

The sequence came from a female donor in good health. The genes are TRBV7-9 and TRBJ1-2; 7 nucleotides agree with TRBD1. For the CDR3, the DNA is TGTGCCAGCAGCTTCTCCCACGCAGGGGGCTATGGCTACACCTTC. This sequence encodes CASSFSHAGGYGYTF.